A single sample is the source of the 29 T cell receptor beta chains below, sequenced in a study of T cell responses to AZD1222 COVID-19 vaccine. Repertoires were generated with immunoSEQ multiplex PCR, while TCRdb's copy carries only in-frame clones and drops some. Among about 130,000 clones listed, over 75% were seen once. Here the sequenced sample was peripheral blood, taken on day 0 of AZD1222 vaccination. These receptor sequences come from an adult in good health.

This clone occurred once. This chain connects TRBV7-2 to TRBJ2-1, with D tentatively TRBD2 (5 bases). The CDR3 sequence is 13 residues long. Between the trimmed V and J ends, which lost 3 bases and 10 bases, there was a span of 13 bases. The germline V gene has CDR1 SGHTA and CDR2 FQGNSA. Here the CDR3 DNA reads TGTGCCAGCAGCTTTCGGACTTTTGGGGAGCAGTTCTTC. Translating gives CASSFRTFGEQFF.

This clone appeared a single time. V and J are TRBV5-6 and TRBJ1-2; TRBD1 matches at 10 bases. Unmatched junction bases numbered 12, after V lost 7 bases and J lost 6 bases. Per germline, CDR1 SGHDT and CDR2 YYEEEE. The CDR3 loop spans 15 amino acids. The CDR3 loop reads CASGIRDRGVNGYTF. DNA for the CDR3: TGTGCCAGCGGAATCCGGGACAGGGGAGTGAATGGCTACACCTTC.

The genes are TRBV2 and TRBJ1-1; 8 bases are a match to TRBD1. The V and J ends lost 7 bases and 7 bases, in that order; junction bases with no gene match: 8. The germline gives CDR1 SNHLY, CDR2 FYNNEI. This CDR3 region has 13 residues. CDR3 sequence (DNA): TGTGCCAGCAATCCGTCAGGGGGCGGTGAAGCTTTCTTT. It translates to CASNPSGGGEAFF.

V gene TRBV11-3 combines with J gene TRBJ2-7; D is possibly TRBD1 (5 bases). V lost 4 bases and J 7 bases, leaving 14 bases between the germline ends. This CDR3 contains 13 residues. Germline V gene lookup returns CDR1 SGHNT and CDR2 YENEEA. The CDR3 sequence is CASSSPQGSEQYF. In DNA, the CDR3 is TGTGCCAGCAGCTCACCTCAGGGTTCTGAGCAGTACTTC.

V usage is TRBV4-2 and J usage is TRBJ2-1; 13 nucleotides line up with TRBD2. CDR3 length: 17 amino acids. Trimming took 0 bases from V and 7 from J; bases not matched to a gene: 6. Germline V gives CDR1 LGHNA, CDR2 YNFKEQ. The DNA for the CDR3 is TGTGCCAGCAGCCAAGACTTGGGACTAGCGGGGAGAAATGAGCAGTTCTTC. Translating it yields CASSQDLGLAGRNEQFF.

To note about this clone: At one of its ends the junction is not consistent with the germline gene, which may arise from a read error. The V call is TRBV12-3 or TRBV12-4, the J call TRBJ2-1; tentatively, D is TRBD2 (6 bases). CDR3 size: 11 residues. The CDR3 DNA sequence: TGTGCCAGCACTTTAGCGGATGAGCAGTTCTTC. Translation: CASTLADEQFF.

The chain carries TRBV7-7 and TRBJ2-5, with TRBD2 as a possible D gene (6 bases). The CDR3 is 14 residues long. In germline, CDR1 is SSHAT, CDR2 FNYEAQ (reference sequence). Trimming took off 4 bases at V and 5 bases at J, with 14 bases between the two ends. The CDR3: CASSSPRESETQYF. The DNA for the CDR3 is TGTGCCAGCAGCTCCCCACGGGAGTCTGAGACCCAGTACTTC.

The chain links TRBV10-3 to TRBJ2-7; TRBD1 matches 11 bases. The CDR3 length is 16 residues. Germline CDR1 and CDR2: ENHRY and SYGVKD. Germline trimming cut 7 bases from V and 6 bases from J; bases unmatched to any gene: 14. For the CDR3, the DNA is TGTGCCATCACCCCGGACAGGGGGCGGCTAAGTGGCGAGCAGTACTTC. Encoded protein: CAITPDRGRLSGEQYF.

The CDR3 reads CASSLLSRTGHYEQYF. For the CDR3, the DNA is TGTGCCAGCAGTTTACTCTCCCGGACAGGGCACTACGAGCAGTACTTC. The rearrangement links TRBV27 to TRBJ2-7; 8 bases agree with TRBD1. Trimming removed 2 bases from V and 3 bases from J; junction bases left unmatched: 9. The CDR3 contains 16 residues. CDR1 is MNHEY, CDR2 SMNVEV, per germline (reference sequence).

This chain links TRBV6-5 with TRBJ1-5; the D is unclear. The V gene's germline CDR1 is MNHEY and CDR2 SVGAGI. The length of the CDR3 is 13 residues. V was cut by 6 bases and J by 6 bases, with 12 bases left in between. As DNA, the CDR3 is TGTGCCAGCAGCACTAGGGAGGGTCAGCCCCAGCATTTT. Residues: CASSTREGQPQHF.

A single count supports this clone. V and J are TRBV27 and TRBJ1-2, with TRBD1 as a possible D gene (6 bases). There are 14 residues in the CDR3. V was clipped by 3 bases and J by 4 bases, with 12 bases between them. Looked up from germline, CDR1 is MNHEY and CDR2 is SMNVEV (reference sequence). In nucleotides, the CDR3 is TGTGCCAGCAGTTTCACGACAGGCAGCTATGGCTACACCTTC. It yields the protein CASSFTTGSYGYTF.

The rearrangement uses TRBV6-2 or TRBV6-3 and TRBJ2-7, with TRBD2 identical over 11 bases. The CDR3 is made up of 16 amino acids. Germline V gene sequence: CDR1 MNHEY, CDR2 SVGEGT. J was trimmed by 0 bases and V by 3 bases; bases with no gene match: 4. The CDR3: CASSYFGTSGSYEQYF. CDR3 DNA sequence: TGTGCCAGCAGTTATTTCGGGACTAGCGGCTCCTACGAGCAGTACTTC.

J is TRBJ1-1 and V is TRBV5-1; no firm D call. V dropped 4 bases and J dropped 7 bases, with 14 bases sitting between them. Germline lookup yields CDR1 SGHRS and CDR2 YFSETQ. The CDR3 is 13 amino acids. The CDR3 region is CASSVVPDLEAFF. CDR3 nucleotide sequence: TGCGCCAGCAGCGTGGTCCCCGACCTTGAAGCTTTCTTT.

This chain connects TRBV2 to TRBJ2-1; TRBD2 matches at 11 bases. The CDR3 contains 15 residues. The germline gives CDR1 SNHLY, CDR2 FYNNEI. The trim removed 4 bases at V and 1 base at J, leaving 0 bases unmatched. The CDR3 is CASSGLAGSYNEQFF. CDR3 in DNA: TGTGCCAGCAGTGGACTAGCGGGATCCTACAATGAGCAGTTCTTC.

V is TRBV7-2 and J is TRBJ1-5; TRBD1 matches 7 bases. Germline V gene data show CDR1 as SGHTA and CDR2 as FQGNSA. CDR3 size: 15 residues. With V trimmed by 5 bases and J by 2 bases, 6 bases remained unmatched. CDR3 amino acids: CASSPQGQGNQPQHF. The CDR3 DNA reads as TGTGCCAGCAGCCCGCAAGGACAGGGCAATCAGCCCCAGCATTTT. The full variable domain, completed using reference TRBV7-2 and TRBJ1-5, is GAGVSQSPSNKVTEKGKDVELRCDPISGHTALYWYRQSLGQGLEFLIYFQGNSAPDKSGLPSDRFSAERTGGSVSTLTIQRTQQEDSAVYLCASSPQGQGNQPQHFGDGTRLSIL.

The chain links TRBV3-1 (or the pseudogene TRBV3-2) to TRBJ2-2; 9 bases line up with TRBD2. In germline, CDR1 is LGHDT, CDR2 YNNKEL (reference sequence). The CDR3 is 18 residues long. V lost 1 base, J lost 6 bases, and 12 bases stayed unmatched. The chain's CDR3 is CASSQGGSGSVKAGELFF. The CDR3 DNA follows: TGTGCCAGCAGCCAAGGCGGTAGCGGGAGTGTTAAGGCCGGGGAGCTGTTTTTT.

The gene calls are TRBV4-1 and TRBJ1-3, with D unresolved. V shed 0 bases and J shed 0 bases, with 6 bases lying between them. From germline, CDR1 is MGHRA and CDR2 YSYEKL. This CDR3 spans 15 amino acids. This CDR3 is CASSQDSSSGNTIYF. The CDR3, as DNA: TGCGCCAGCAGCCAAGACTCGAGCTCTGGAAACACCATATATTTT.

The chain links TRBV30 to TRBJ1-1, with no clear D. V lost 5 bases to trimming and J lost 3 bases, with 7 bases between them. The CDR3 is made up of 11 amino acids. Germline values: CDR1 GTSNPN, CDR2 SVGIG (reference sequence). Here the CDR3 reads CAWEGHTEAFF. CDR3 nucleotides: TGTGCCTGGGAGGGCCACACTGAAGCTTTCTTT.

This chain uses TRBV7-2 with TRBJ2-1; the D gene is possibly TRBD2 (6 bases). Deletions cut 4 bases from V and 9 bases from J, with 10 bases between. The germline V gene has CDR1 SGHTA and CDR2 FQGNSA. The CDR3 totals 12 residues. The DNA of the CDR3 is TGTGCCAGCAGCTCTCTGGGGGGTGAGCAGTTCTTC. Encoded protein: CASSSLGGEQFF. Based on the CDR3 plus reference TRBV7-2 and TRBJ2-1, the full variable domain is GAGVSQSPSNKVTEKGKDVELRCDPISGHTALYWYRQSLGQGLEFLIYFQGNSAPDKSGLPSDRFSAERTGGSVSTLTIQRTQQEDSAVYLCASSSLGGEQFFGPGTRLTVL.

The CDR3 bases are TGTGCCACCAGTGACCGCCGGGGTGTCGGTCAGCCCCAGCATTTT. Translation gives CATSDRRGVGQPQHF. This chain uses TRBV24-1 with TRBJ1-5; no clear D gene. This CDR3 is built from 15 residues. Trimming removed 4 bases from V and 6 bases from J, with 15 bases in between. Germline CDR1 reads KGHDR; CDR2 reads SFDVKD.

The chain carries TRBV5-1 and TRBJ2-5, with D perhaps assigned TRBD1 or TRBD2 (5 bases each). V was cut by 5 bases and J by 4 bases, with 15 bases left in between. The CDR3 covers 14 residues. Germline values: CDR1 SGHRS, CDR2 YFSETQ. CDR3 sequence: CASRDMGRGETQYF. CDR3 DNA: TGCGCCAGCAGGGACATGGGCCGGGGAGAGACCCAGTACTTC.

Only a few counts were recorded for this clone. This rearrangement joins TRBV5-1 to TRBJ2-3, with 12 bases lining up with TRBD2. J was trimmed by 4 bases and V by 4 bases; bases with no gene match: 4. The CDR3 extends over 15 amino acids. Looked up from germline, CDR1 is SGHRS and CDR2 is YFSETQ. The CDR3 nucleotides are TGCGCCAGCAGCACGGGACTAGCGGGCTCAGATACGCAGTATTTT. This gives the protein CASSTGLAGSDTQYF.

The chain recombines TRBV6-5 with TRBJ2-5; 9 positions match TRBD1. CDR1 and CDR2 (germline): MNHEY, SVGAGI. The CDR3 is 14 amino acids. Losses at the gene ends were 7 bases for V and 5 bases for J; bases not matched to a gene: 8. The CDR3 loop reads CASTPGQGWETQYF. CDR3 bases: TGTGCCAGCACTCCGGGACAGGGTTGGGAGACCCAGTACTTC.

The sample holds one count of this clone. The rearrangement joins TRBV6-5 to TRBJ1-1; tentatively, D is TRBD1 (6 bases). This CDR3 spans 13 amino acids. CDR1 is MNHEY and CDR2 is SVGAGI in the germline V gene. Trimming left V 2 bases short and J 5 bases short, with 9 bases between. CDR3 sequence: CASSYQGWTEAFF. The CDR3 DNA reads as TGTGCCAGCAGTTACCAGGGGTGGACTGAAGCTTTCTTT.

The chain joins TRBV6-1 to TRBJ2-1; TRBD2 is a possible D gene (6 bases). The CDR3 has 13 amino acids. Germline V lookup: CDR1 MNHNS, CDR2 SASEGT. Trimming left V 7 bases short and J 8 bases short, with 15 bases between. In nucleotides, the CDR3 is TGTGCCAGCACCGACGGGGGTTTCTATGAGCAGTTCTTC. This encodes CASTDGGFYEQFF.

The table lists this clone with a count of one. The rearrangement uses TRBV28 and TRBJ1-1, with a weak D call TRBD1 (5 bases). Germline V CDR1 and CDR2: MDHEN, SYDVKM. The CDR3 consists of 14 residues. Trimming cost V 6 bases and J 11 bases, with 22 bases left between them. Written as DNA, the CDR3 is TGTGCCAGCAGGAAGAGGGGAAGTAGTCCCAGGGCTTTCTTT. It translates to CASRKRGSSPRAFF.

The rearrangement joins TRBV11-2 to TRBJ2-1; 9 bases are a match to TRBD1. Germline-derived CDR1 and CDR2 are SGHAT and FQNNGV. V gave up 5 bases and J gave up 9 bases; unmatched junction bases: 8. This CDR3 is 14 amino acids long. CDR3 sequence (DNA): TGTGCCAGCAGCCCATGGGACAGGGCTGGTGAGCAGTTCTTC. Translation: CASSPWDRAGEQFF.

V usage is TRBV5-8 and J usage is TRBJ2-3; 10 bases line up with TRBD2. Trimming at V came to 0 bases and at J to 2 bases, leaving 3 bases not matched to a gene. The CDR3 is 16 amino acids. In germline, CDR1 is SGHTS, CDR2 YDEGEE. CDR3 in DNA: TGTGCCAGCAGCTTGGGGACTAGCGGAACCACAGATACGCAGTATTTT. Encoded protein: CASSLGTSGTTDTQYF.

This chain links TRBV5-6 with TRBJ2-7, with a tentative D call TRBD2 (5 bases). CDR3 length: 15 residues. The germline CDR1 and CDR2 sequences are SGHDT and YYEEEE. Deletions cut 5 bases from V and 2 bases from J, with 17 bases between. CDR3 sequence: CASRNAEATPYEQYF. CDR3 DNA sequence: TGTGCCAGCAGGAATGCGGAGGCTACCCCCTACGAGCAGTACTTC.